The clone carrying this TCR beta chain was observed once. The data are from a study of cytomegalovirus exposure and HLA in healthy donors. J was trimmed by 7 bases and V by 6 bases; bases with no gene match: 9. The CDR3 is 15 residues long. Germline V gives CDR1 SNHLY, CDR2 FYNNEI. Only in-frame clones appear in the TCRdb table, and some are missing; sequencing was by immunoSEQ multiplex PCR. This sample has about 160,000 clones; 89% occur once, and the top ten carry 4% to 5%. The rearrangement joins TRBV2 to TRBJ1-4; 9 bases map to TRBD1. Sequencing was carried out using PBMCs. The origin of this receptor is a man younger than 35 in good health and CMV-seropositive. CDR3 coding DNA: TGTGCCAGCAGCGTCAACAGGGGGCGGAGTGAAAAACTGTTTTTT. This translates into CASSVNRGRSEKLFF.